This T cell receptor beta chain was recorded in a study of cytomegalovirus exposure and HLA in healthy donors. Turning to the study itself: Findings of an earlier analysis included roughly 110 million unique TCR beta sequences from 200 million or so T cells.

Germline lookup yields CDR1 MNHEY and CDR2 SMNVEV (reference sequence). The CDR3 covers 14 residues. Trimming took 4 bases from V and 3 from J; bases not matched to a gene: 3. It was with 60 Vbeta and 13 Jbeta primers that the PCR ran. The table came from immunoSEQ multiplex PCR; TCRdb's copy has only in-frame clones and leaves some out. The table records about 98,000 clones, under 70% of them present only once. The chain employs TRBV27 and TRBJ1-1; 9 bases match TRBD1. This clonotype originated in a man in his forties or fifties in good health and CMV-seronegative. Sequenced sample: PBMCs. This CDR3 reads CASSSGQGDTEAFF. CDR3 bases: TGTGCCAGCAGTTCGGGACAGGGTGACACTGAAGCTTTCTTT.